The 6 T cell receptor beta chains presented below share a single source sample, sequenced in a study of metastatic and nonmetastatic thyroid tumors (dated by TCRdb to about 2020). Preparation of the library involved PCR. Sequenced using an Illumina HiSeq 4000. The public reads were run again by TCRdb, first through fastp at Q25 and then through MiXCR, and only productive beta chains were kept. For this sample the table gives tens of thousands of clones, of which roughly 20% were detected only once. The ten largest clonotypes hold roughly a sixth of the sample. None of the patients had been given any treatment before thyroid surgery. Material: blood. These receptors were collected from a female donor with papillary thyroid cancer or a benign thyroid nodule (not recorded which). Some clones in this sample may be carry-over from other donors' samples.

The rearrangement uses TRBV5-5 and TRBJ2-1; TRBD2 aligns across 7 bases. The V gene's germline CDR1 is SGHKS and CDR2 YYEKEE (reference sequence). V lost 6 bases to trimming and J lost 5 bases; unmatched junction nucleotides: 8. The CDR3 extends over 14 amino acids. In DNA, the CDR3 is TGTGCCAGCACGCCACTAGCGATGCACAATGAGCAGTTCTTC. Its protein is CASTPLAMHNEQFF.

The J gene is TRBJ2-7, the V gene TRBV12-3 or TRBV12-4; D call uncertain. This CDR3 contains 14 residues. V lost 11 bases, J lost 2 bases, and 19 bases lay in between. CDR3 amino acids: CAHSWATATYEQYF. In nucleotides, the CDR3 is TGTGCCCACAGTTGGGCGACGGCAACCTACGAGCAGTACTTC.

Note on this clone: A read error may be the cause here, since a much bigger clone is one base away. The chain has TRBV3-1 and TRBJ1-1; D is unresolved. Germline assignment: CDR1 LGHDT and CDR2 YNNKEL (reference sequence). The germline V and J ends were trimmed by 6 bases and 4 bases, with 9 bases remaining between them. The CDR3 consists of 12 residues. CDR3 region: CASSPMGTEAFF. The CDR3 coding sequence is TGTGCCAGCAGTCCAATGGGCACTGAAGCTTTCTTT. The full variable domain, with the rest looked up from reference TRBV3-1 and TRBJ1-1, is DTAVSQTPKYLVTQMGNDKSIKCEQNLGHDTMYWYKQDSKKFLKIMFSYNNKELIINETVPNRFSPKSPDKAHLNLHINSLELGDSAVYFCASSPMGTEAFFGQGTRLTVV.

This clone was seen many times. V gene TRBV6-2 or TRBV6-3 combines with J gene TRBJ2-3; TRBD2 matches 9 bases. The CDR3 sequence is 13 residues long. V shed 6 bases and J 2 bases; nucleotides not matched to a gene: 0. CDR1 and CDR2 (germline): MNHEY, SVGEGT. CDR3 sequence reads: CASRGLATDTQYF. The DNA of the CDR3 is TGTGCCAGCAGGGGACTAGCCACAGATACGCAGTATTTT.

The chain has TRBV6-4 and TRBJ1-2; 8 bases map to TRBD1. V trimming: 8 bases; J trimming: 4 bases; junction bases outside the gene matches: 18. This CDR3 has 17 residues. The germline V gene encodes CDR1 MRHNA and CDR2 SNTAGT. Written as DNA, the CDR3 is TGTGCCAGCCGATGTTACCCGGACAGGGCGAATGTCTATGGCTACACCTTC. Its translation is CASRCYPDRANVYGYTF.

This clone was counted ten times or more. The J gene is TRBJ2-2, the V gene TRBV15, with TRBD2 matching 8 bases. This CDR3 spans 16 amino acids. Per germline, CDR1 LNHNV and CDR2 YYDKDF (reference sequence). V shed 1 base, J shed 3 bases, and the junction held 4 bases outside the gene matches. CDR3 protein: CATSRGAGEDTGELFF. For the CDR3, the DNA is TGTGCCACCAGCAGAGGAGCGGGAGAAGACACCGGGGAGCTGTTTTTT. The entire variable domain, with the rest obtained from reference TRBV15 and TRBJ2-2, is as follows: DAMVIQNPRYQVTQFGKPVTLSCSQTLNHNVMYWYQQKSSQAPKLLFHYYDKDFNNEADTPDNFQSRRPNTSFCFLDIRSPGLGDTAMYLCATSRGAGEDTGELFFGEGSRLTVL.